The present T cell receptor beta chain was sequenced within a study of cytomegalovirus exposure and HLA in healthy donors. For the study at large: Roughly 180 million T cells yielded some 100 million unique TCR beta sequences, as an earlier analysis found.

Notes on this clone: Antigen unknown.

A multiplex PCR was run with 60 Vbeta primers and 13 Jbeta primers. This table comes from immunoSEQ multiplex PCR, and its TCRdb copy is limited to in-frame clones, with some not included. In the table there are 150,000 to 200,000 clones, around 80% of which are singletons. Study-wide points: One variant, a missense change in DCLRE1C, was linked in a later analysis to TCR beta V- and J-gene trimming. Most subjects had HLA-A and HLA-B alleles reportedly predicted accurately by TCR beta sequences. Specificity for CMV antigens was confirmed in vitro for a few of the CMV-associated chains.

The specimen sequenced was PBMCs. This clonotype was sampled from a woman in her 40s in good health and CMV-seronegative.

The CDR3 coding sequence is TGTGCCAGCAGCCAAAGGGGGTACTCTGGAAACACCATATATTTT. It is translated as CASSQRGYSGNTIYF. This chain joins TRBV6-6 and TRBJ1-3; D may be TRBD1 (6 bases). The V end lost 6 bases, the J end lost 0 bases, and 12 bases lay between the germline ends. The CDR3 runs 15 residues. Germline assignment: CDR1 MNHNY and CDR2 SVGAGI (reference sequence).